These 25 T cell receptor beta chains were all obtained from the same sample, sequenced in a study of blood T cells in healthy people across ages. Primers used in a second PCR of roughly 6 to 12 cycles were a sample-barcoded 5' primer and a J-beta primer mix. Via MiXCR, TCRdb re-called the 5' RACE reads, giving one row per CDR3 protein. Of 1.5 million to 2 million distinct CDR3 sequences in the sample, about 35% were seen once. The specimen was blood. Receptor source: a woman between 25 and 40 years old in good health.

This clonotype appeared a few times. V gene TRBV2 combines with J gene TRBJ2-2; TRBD2 aligns across 11 bases. V lost 5 bases to trimming and J lost 4 bases; unmatched junction nucleotides: 6. Germline V gives CDR1 SNHLY, CDR2 FYNNEI. The CDR3 is 16 amino acids. CDR3 coding DNA: TGTGCCAGCAGTTTTACTAGCGGGAGTTTCACCGGGGAGCTGTTTTTT. Protein sequence: CASSFTSGSFTGELFF. The full variable domain, rest sourced from reference TRBV2 and TRBJ2-2, is EPEVTQTPSHQVTQMGQEVILRCVPISNHLYFYWYRQILGQKVEFLVSFYNNEISEKSEIFDDQFSVERPDGSNFTLKIRSTKLEDSAMYFCASSFTSGSFTGELFFGEGSRLTVL.

V gene TRBV6-2 or TRBV6-3 combines with J gene TRBJ1-5; no definite D call. Germline assignment: CDR1 MNHEY and CDR2 SVGEGT. This CDR3 spans 17 amino acids. V dropped 2 bases and J dropped 7 bases, with 21 bases sitting between them. CDR3 coding DNA: TGTGCCAGCAGTTACGCTATCCGGCTGACTAGCGGGCAGCCCCAGCATTTT. Residues: CASSYAIRLTSGQPQHF.

This clonotype was counted at least ten times. The chain couples TRBV4-1 to TRBJ2-7; 12 nucleotides line up with TRBD1. The length of the CDR3 is 16 residues. The J segment lost 5 bases and the V segment lost 4 bases, leaving 9 bases of the junction unmatched. Germline values: CDR1 MGHRA, CDR2 YSYEKL. CDR3 protein: CASSLLTGTGGDEQYF. In DNA form, the CDR3 reads TGCGCCAGCAGCCTACTAACCGGGACAGGGGGCGACGAGCAGTACTTC.

V and J are TRBV5-1 and TRBJ2-3; TRBD2 agrees at 8 bases. The CDR3 has 15 residues. Germline CDR1 and CDR2: SGHRS and YFSETQ. V shed 2 bases, J shed 5 bases, and the junction held 7 bases outside the gene matches. The CDR3, as DNA: TGCGCCAGCAGCTTATCCCGGGGGGGCCGAGATACGCAGTATTTT. Encoded protein: CASSLSRGGRDTQYF.

The genes are TRBV15 and TRBJ1-2, with D possibly matching TRBD1 (6 bases). V lost 5 bases and J lost 6, with 16 bases in between. The CDR3 length is 14 residues. The germline V gene encodes CDR1 LNHNV and CDR2 YYDKDF (reference sequence). The CDR3 bases are TGTGCCACCAGCCGTGCCCGGGAGGGGGATGGCTACACCTTC. Its translation is CATSRAREGDGYTF.

The chain carries TRBV20-1 and TRBJ2-7; D is perhaps TRBD2 (5 bases). CDR3 length: 14 amino acids. Germline CDR1 is DFQATT and CDR2 is SNEGSKA (reference sequence). V lost 4 bases, J lost 4 bases, and 17 bases lay in between. The CDR3 region has the DNA TGCAGTGCTATTCCAGCGGACCTTTCTTACGAGCAGTACTTC. Translating it yields CSAIPADLSYEQYF.

This clonotype was recorded many times. The chain combines TRBV5-1 with TRBJ2-5; 8 nucleotides align to TRBD2. V gave up 0 bases and J gave up 5 bases; unmatched junction bases: 9. Germline V gives CDR1 SGHRS, CDR2 YFSETQ. The CDR3 totals 16 residues. CDR3 nucleotide sequence: TGCGCCAGCAGCTTGGCCCCAGCGGGGGCTGGGGAGACCCAGTACTTC. This gives the protein CASSLAPAGAGETQYF.

The genes are TRBV20-1 and TRBJ2-1; TRBD2 matches at 8 bases. The germline CDR1 and CDR2 sequences are DFQATT and SNEGSKA (reference sequence). The CDR3 loop spans 15 amino acids. J was trimmed by 0 bases and V by 6 bases; bases with no gene match: 7. CDR3 bases: TGCAGTGCAATTTTAGCGGGAAACTCCTACAATGAGCAGTTCTTC. This encodes CSAILAGNSYNEQFF.

In its sample, this clonotype was seen once. The J gene is TRBJ1-5, the V gene TRBV19, with 7 bases lining up with TRBD1. The V segment lost 8 bases and the J segment 0 bases; nucleotides outside the gene matches: 4. Germline assignment: CDR1 LNHDA and CDR2 SQIVND (reference sequence). The CDR3 length is 14 residues. In nucleotides, the CDR3 is TGTGCCAGTCACAGGGGATATAGCAATCAGCCCCAGCATTTT. This gives the protein CASHRGYSNQPQHF. Based on the CDR3 plus reference TRBV19 and TRBJ1-5, the full variable domain is DGGITQSPKYLFRKEGQNVTLSCEQNLNHDAMYWYRQDPGQGLRLIYYSQIVNDFQKGDIAEGYSVSREKKESFPLTVTSAQKNPTAFYLCASHRGYSNQPQHFGDGTRLSIL.

The chain joins TRBV5-1 to TRBJ2-3; 7 positions match TRBD1. V shed 2 bases and J 4 bases; nucleotides not matched to a gene: 7. Germline assignment: CDR1 SGHRS and CDR2 YFSETQ. This CDR3 contains 15 residues. The CDR3 bases are TGCGCCAGCAGCTTTTTCTCTCAGGGGGCAGATACGCAGTATTTT. Its translation is CASSFFSQGADTQYF.

This clonotype was seen a handful of times. The chain uses TRBV20-1 and TRBJ2-4; 9 bases are shared with TRBD2. Gene TRBJ2-7 matches the end of the DNA better, so the J call may be wrong. The germline V gene encodes CDR1 DFQATT and CDR2 SNEGSKA (reference sequence). CDR3 length: 14 amino acids. In DNA form, the CDR3 reads TGCAGTGCTGTAATAGCGGGGGAAGGGTACGAGCAGTACTTC. The encoded protein is CSAVIAGEGYEQYF.

The CDR3 DNA is TGTGCCAGCAGTTCAATATCCCAGTCTGATGAGCAGTTCTTC. It yields the protein CASSSISQSDEQFF. The V and J genes are TRBV28 and TRBJ2-1; D not resolved. Deletions cut 4 bases from V and 8 bases from J, with 15 bases between. Germline V gene data show CDR1 as MDHEN and CDR2 as SYDVKM. The CDR3 is 14 residues long.

For this clonotype: The junction does not match germline at one end; this may be a read error. The chain recombines TRBV4-1 with TRBJ2-1; perhaps TRBD1 as D (7 bases). The germline gives CDR1 MGHRA, CDR2 YSYEKL. This CDR3 contains 17 residues. The CDR3 bases are TGCGCCAGCAGCCAAGCGGAGGGGGCCTCCCCCTACAATGAACAGTTCTTC. Translated, it gives CASSQAEGASPYNEQFF.

Only a few counts were recorded for this clonotype. This rearrangement joins TRBV6-1 to TRBJ2-3; no clear D gene. Germline CDR1 MNHNS, CDR2 SASEGT. V was trimmed by 7 bases and J by 6 bases, leaving 17 bases between them. This CDR3 has 14 amino acids. Here the CDR3 DNA reads TGTGCCAGCACCTTGGACGGACGTAGGGATACGCAGTATTTT. This translates into CASTLDGRRDTQYF.

In its sample, this clonotype was seen a few times. The rearrangement uses TRBV27 and TRBJ2-3; a possible D gene is TRBD1 (6 bases). Trimming cost V 7 bases and J 0 bases, with 17 bases left between them. CDR1 is MNHEY and CDR2 is SMNVEV in the germline V gene (reference sequence). The length of the CDR3 is 16 residues. This CDR3 reads CASIRRGTQSTDTQYF. The CDR3 bases are TGTGCCAGCATCAGGAGAGGGACACAGAGCACAGATACGCAGTATTTT.

The rearrangement joins TRBV7-6 to TRBJ1-1; no clear D. The CDR3 sequence is 15 residues long. V lost 1 base, J lost 5 bases, and 14 bases lay in between. The germline gives CDR1 SGHVS, CDR2 FNYEAQ. The CDR3 DNA is TGTGCCAGCAGCTTAGAGGCAGGTCGCAGGACTGAAGCTTTCTTT. It yields the protein CASSLEAGRRTEAFF.

This clonotype was detected only a few times. The rearrangement links TRBV30 to TRBJ2-5, with 9 bases fitting TRBD1. The CDR3 has 14 amino acids. J was trimmed by 4 bases and V by 0 bases; bases with no gene match: 3. Germline CDR1 is GTSNPN and CDR2 is SVGIG (reference sequence). In nucleotides, the CDR3 is TGTGCCTGGAGTGTACAGGGGGCGGCAGAGACCCAGTACTTC. This sequence encodes CAWSVQGAAETQYF.

The CDR3 reads CASSEDPMGNEQFF. The CDR3 DNA is TGTGCCAGCAGTGAGGACCCAATGGGTAATGAGCAGTTCTTC. The gene calls are TRBV6-4 and TRBJ2-1; D remains unclear. The CDR3 sequence is 14 residues long. Germline CDR1 reads MRHNA; CDR2 reads SNTAGT. Trimming left V 3 bases short and J 7 bases short, with 13 bases between.

This clonotype has only a few counts. The chain is built from TRBV7-9 and TRBJ2-7, with TRBD1 matching over 8 bases. Germline CDR1 SEHNR, CDR2 FQNEAQ (reference sequence). J lost 1 base, V lost 4 bases, and 6 bases had no gene match. This CDR3 is 15 amino acids long. DNA of the CDR3: TGTGCCAGCAGCTCCGGGACAGGAAGATCCTACGAGCAGTACTTC. Protein sequence: CASSSGTGRSYEQYF.

This sequence joins TRBV5-1 and TRBJ2-5; possibly TRBD1 for D (6 bases). CDR1 is SGHRS, CDR2 YFSETQ, per germline. Trimming left V 4 bases short and J 0 bases short, with 28 bases between. The CDR3 extends over 20 amino acids. The CDR3 region has the DNA TGCGCCAGCAGCCCCAAATCCTCGGGGTGGACAGCGCTGTACCAAGAGACCCAGTACTTC. Translating gives CASSPKSSGWTALYQETQYF.

The chain carries TRBV7-2 and TRBJ2-3, with TRBD2 matching 9 bases. The CDR3 consists of 16 residues. V trimming: 7 bases; J trimming: 6 bases; junction bases outside the gene matches: 14. CDR1 and CDR2 (germline): SGHTA, FQGNSA. DNA for the CDR3: TGTGCCAGCAACCTTAGGGCGGGGGGGGGCAGGGATACGCAGTATTTT. Translated: CASNLRAGGGRDTQYF.

This sequence joins TRBV6-1 and TRBJ1-1, with a tentative D call TRBD1 (5 bases). V was clipped by 2 bases and J by 4 bases, with 14 bases between them. Germline CDR1 MNHNS, CDR2 SASEGT. The CDR3 covers 15 residues. CDR3 sequence (DNA): TGTGCCAGCAGTGAAATGAGGGGAGCGAGCACTGAAGCTTTCTTT. It encodes CASSEMRGASTEAFF.

The chain recombines TRBV7-9 with TRBJ1-1; the D gene is possibly TRBD1 (6 bases). This CDR3 region has 14 residues. Germline V gene data show CDR1 as SEHNR and CDR2 as FQNEAQ (reference sequence). The germline V and J ends were trimmed by 4 bases and 0 bases, with 9 bases remaining between them. CDR3 bases: TGTGCCAGCAGCTACGACAGGATGAACACTGAAGCTTTCTTT. Its protein is CASSYDRMNTEAFF.

Comments on this clonotype: One base away lies a much larger clone, so this may be a sequencing read error. V gene TRBV3-1 combines with J gene TRBJ2-7; D gene uncertain. The germline V gene has CDR1 LGHDT and CDR2 YNNKEL (reference sequence). With 2 bases removed from V and 5 bases from J, the gap between germline ends came to 4 bases. The CDR3 covers 11 residues. The CDR3: CASSQNHEQYF. For the CDR3, the DNA is TGTGCCAGCAGCCAAAACCACGAGCAGTACTTC.

The chain combines TRBV28 with TRBJ2-6; 7 nucleotides agree with TRBD1. This CDR3 has 15 amino acids. The V gene's germline CDR1 is MDHEN and CDR2 SYDVKM. V gave up 2 bases and J gave up 3 bases; unmatched junction bases: 1. CDR3 sequence: CASSLAGGGANVLTF. The DNA for the CDR3 is TGTGCCAGCAGTTTAGCAGGGGGTGGGGCCAACGTCCTGACTTTC.